A selection of T cell receptor beta chains follows, all from one sample in a study of blood T cell repertoires in COVID-19. Here immunoSEQ multiplex PCR was the method, and the copy in TCRdb shows in-frame clones only, minus some. This table holds about 160,000 clones, about 85% found once. The specimen was peripheral blood. These receptors were obtained from a woman between 45 and 60 years old with COVID-19, enrolled during active disease. Each CDR3 is given with its conserved first and last residue. The D gene is left open where the match is weak. Expanded clones get a size class; other rows say once, few or many, or leave the size out.

clone_size d_call j_call v_call cdr3_aa cdr3_nt
- TRBD1 TRBJ2-2 TRBV18 CASSPGTGADGELFF TGTGCCAGCTCACCAGGGACAGGGGCGGACGGGGAGCTGTTTTTT
- TRBD1 TRBJ2-1 TRBV5-1 CASSAPLIGTVSYNEQFF TGCGCCAGCAGCGCGCCGCTAATAGGGACAGTGTCCTACAATGAGCAGTTCTTC
- - TRBJ2-7 TRBV27 CASSYAPAKYEQYF TGTGCCAGCAGTTATGCCCCCGCTAAGTACGAGCAGTACTTC
- TRBD2 TRBJ2-3 TRBV18 CASSPREGADTQYF TGTGCCAGCTCACCCCGGGAGGGCGCAGATACGCAGTATTTT
- - TRBJ2-7 TRBV7-9 CASSPPPRGHEQYF TGTGCCAGCAGCCCCCCTCCCCGAGGGCACGAGCAGTACTTC
- - TRBJ2-2 TRBV24-1 CATGSPGQPTGELFF TGTGCCACTGGCAGCCCGGGACAACCCACCGGGGAGCTGTTTTTT
- - TRBJ1-4 TRBV4-1 CASSQESAANEKLFF TGCGCCAGCAGCCAAGAGAGCGCGGCTAATGAAAAACTGTTTTTT
once - TRBJ2-1 TRBV9 CASSVGGLTNNEQFF TGTGCCAGCAGCGTAGGTGGACTCACGAACAATGAGCAGTTCTTC
- TRBD2 TRBJ2-7 TRBV7-2 CASSRRGGQGEQYF TGTGCCAGCAGTCGGCGGGGGGGCCAAGGCGAGCAGTACTTC
- - TRBJ2-7 TRBV3-1/TRBV3-2 CASSPVTQTVPLISYEQYF TGTGCCAGCAGCCCAGTCACGCAGACAGTTCCCCTTATTTCCTACGAGCAGTACTTC
- - TRBJ1-3 TRBV11-3 CASSLSSRGASGNTIYF TGTGCCAGCAGCTTGAGTTCCAGGGGAGCCTCTGGAAACACCATATATTTT
once TRBD1 TRBJ2-2 TRBV12-5 CASGFHTGVVGELFF TGTGCTAGTGGTTTCCATACAGGGGTGGTCGGGGAGCTGTTTTTT
- - TRBJ2-3 TRBV30 CAWSVQGGTDTQYF TGTGCCTGGAGTGTACAGGGCGGCACAGATACGCAGTATTTT
- - TRBJ1-6 TRBV28 CASSPDTSNSPLHF TGTGCCAGCAGCCCGGACACAAGTAATTCACCCCTCCACTTT
- - TRBJ1-1 TRBV18 CASSPNRDTEAFF TGTGCCAGCTCACCAAACAGGGATACTGAAGCTTTCTTT
- TRBD2 TRBJ2-2 TRBV19 CASSMGGVTGELFF TGTGCCAGTAGTATGGGAGGGGTTACCGGGGAGCTGTTTTTT
- - TRBJ2-6 TRBV4-2 CASSHEGRSSGANVLTF TGTGCCAGCAGCCACGAGGGTCGGAGCTCTGGGGCCAACGTCCTGACTTTC
- TRBD1 TRBJ2-3 TRBV28 CASSSGTGGTDTQYF TGTGCCAGCAGTTCAGGGACAGGGGGCACAGATACGCAGTATTTT
- - TRBJ2-2 TRBV5-4 CASSFGTVDGELFF TGTGCCAGCAGCTTTGGGACTGTTGACGGGGAGCTGTTTTTT
- - TRBJ1-1 TRBV6-5 CASSLQGNTEAFF TGTGCCAGCAGCCTCCAGGGGAACACTGAAGCTTTCTTT
- - TRBJ1-1 TRBV12-1 CASSFGCDTTMNTEAFF TGTGCCAGCAGCTTTGGTTGCGACACGACTATGAACACTGAAGCTTTCTTT
- TRBD2 TRBJ2-5 TRBV11-2 CASSLDSGGAGETQYF TGTGCCAGCAGCTTAGACAGCGGGGGGGCCGGGGAGACCCAGTACTTC
- - TRBJ1-4 TRBV5-1 CASSLASINEKLFF TGCGCCAGCAGCTTGGCCAGTATAAATGAAAAACTGTTTTTT
once - TRBJ1-1 TRBV18 CASSPAGNTEAFF TGTGCCAGCTCACCGGCAGGGAACACTGAAGCTTTCTTT
- - TRBJ1-1 TRBV3-1/TRBV3-2 CASSQAGTEAFF TGTGCCAGCAGCCAAGCAGGTACTGAAGCTTTCTTT
- TRBD2 TRBJ2-3 TRBV9 CASSVGIGRTDTQYF TGTGCCAGCAGCGTAGGAATCGGGAGGACAGATACGCAGTATTTT
- TRBD1 TRBJ1-2 TRBV27 CASSAGQGAIGYTF TGTGCCAGCAGCGCGGGACAGGGGGCGATTGGCTACACCTTC
- - TRBJ1-1 TRBV30 CAWSVRTGYTEAFF TGTGCCTGGAGTGTACGAACCGGGTACACTGAAGCTTTCTTT
once - TRBJ1-2 TRBV3-1/TRBV3-2 CASSFQYGYTF TGTGCCAGCAGCTTTCAGTATGGCTACACCTTC
- TRBD1 TRBJ1-5 TRBV30 CAWSGGGQGYRAQHF TGTGCCTGGAGTGGGGGGGGACAGGGATACAGGGCCCAGCATTTT
once TRBD1 TRBJ2-7 TRBV11-3 CASSHTGTGAYEQYF TGTGCCAGCAGTCATACCGGGACAGGGGCCTACGAGCAGTACTTC
- TRBD1 TRBJ1-5 TRBV10-3 CAISRTGVEQPQHF TGTGCCATCAGTAGGACAGGGGTGGAACAGCCCCAGCATTTT
- - TRBJ2-5 TRBV6-4 CASSDSTGGLETQYF TGTGCCAGCAGTGACTCGACGGGGGGCCTTGAGACCCAGTACTTC
few - TRBJ1-5 TRBV11-2 CASSLGQGFEGQPQHF TGTGCCAGCAGCTTAGGGCAGGGGTTTGAGGGGCAGCCCCAGCATTTT
- - TRBJ1-2 TRBV2 CASSPLLSEGYTF TGTGCCAGCAGCCCCCTGTTATCCGAGGGCTACACCTTC
- TRBD2 TRBJ2-3 TRBV12-5 CASGPRGSGGTSTDTQYF TGTGCTAGTGGTCCCCGAGGTAGCGGGGGGACTAGCACAGATACGCAGTATTTT
- - TRBJ1-2 TRBV15 CATSRDRADSLRATTF TGTGCCACCAGCAGAGATCGTGCGGACAGCCTTCGGGCGACCACCTTC
- - TRBJ1-6 TRBV27 CASSLKGYNSPLHF TGTGCCAGCAGTTTAAAGGGGTACAATTCACCCCTCCACTTT
- - TRBJ2-3 TRBV7-2 CASSLRQGGADTQYF TGTGCCAGCAGTCTTCGGCAGGGTGGGGCGGATACGCAGTATTTT
- - TRBJ1-5 TRBV15 CATSTWGELGNQPQHF TGTGCCACCAGTACGTGGGGGGAGTTGGGCAATCAGCCCCAGCATTTT